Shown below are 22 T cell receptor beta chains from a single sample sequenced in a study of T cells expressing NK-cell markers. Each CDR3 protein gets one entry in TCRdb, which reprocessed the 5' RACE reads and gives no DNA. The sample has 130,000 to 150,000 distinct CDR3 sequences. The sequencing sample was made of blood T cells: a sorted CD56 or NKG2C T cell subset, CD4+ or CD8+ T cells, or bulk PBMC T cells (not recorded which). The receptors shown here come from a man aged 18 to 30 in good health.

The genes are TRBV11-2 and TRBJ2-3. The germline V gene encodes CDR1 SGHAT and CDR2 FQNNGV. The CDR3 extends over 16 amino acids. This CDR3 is CASSLIDGRSTDTQYF.

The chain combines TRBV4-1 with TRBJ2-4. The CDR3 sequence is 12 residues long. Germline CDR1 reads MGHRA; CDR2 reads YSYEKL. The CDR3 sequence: CASSPSANIQYF.

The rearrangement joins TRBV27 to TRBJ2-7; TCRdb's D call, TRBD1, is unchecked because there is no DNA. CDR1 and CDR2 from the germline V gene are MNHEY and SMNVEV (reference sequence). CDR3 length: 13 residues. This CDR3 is CASSPGGSYEQYF.

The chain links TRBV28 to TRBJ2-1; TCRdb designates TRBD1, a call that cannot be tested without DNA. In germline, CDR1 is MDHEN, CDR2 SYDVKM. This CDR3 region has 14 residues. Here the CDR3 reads CASRRTGSYNEQFF.

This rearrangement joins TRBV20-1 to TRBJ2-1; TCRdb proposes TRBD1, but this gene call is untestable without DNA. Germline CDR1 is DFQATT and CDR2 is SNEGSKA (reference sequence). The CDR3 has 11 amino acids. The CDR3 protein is CSVARGNEQFF.

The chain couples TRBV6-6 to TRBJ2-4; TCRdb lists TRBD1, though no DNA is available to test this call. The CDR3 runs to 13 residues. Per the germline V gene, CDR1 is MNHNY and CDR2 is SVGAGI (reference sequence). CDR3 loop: CASNDGGAYIQYF.

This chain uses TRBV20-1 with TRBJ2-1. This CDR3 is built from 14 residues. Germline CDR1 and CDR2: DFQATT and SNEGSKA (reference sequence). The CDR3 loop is CSARLLTEYNEQFF.

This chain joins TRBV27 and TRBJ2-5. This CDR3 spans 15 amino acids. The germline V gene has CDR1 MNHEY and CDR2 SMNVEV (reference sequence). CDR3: CASSFLGQSQETQYF.

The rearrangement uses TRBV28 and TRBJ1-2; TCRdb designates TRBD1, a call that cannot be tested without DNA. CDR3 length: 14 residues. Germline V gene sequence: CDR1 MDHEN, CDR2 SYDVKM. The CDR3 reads CASRGDMANYGYTF.

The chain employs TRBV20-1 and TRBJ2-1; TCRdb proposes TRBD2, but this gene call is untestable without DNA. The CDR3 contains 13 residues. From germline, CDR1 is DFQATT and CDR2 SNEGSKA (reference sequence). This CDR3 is CSGSLADLNEQFF.

CDR3 loop: CASSLAGSLNEQFF. The V and J genes are TRBV4-3 and TRBJ2-1; the TRBD2 assignment by TCRdb is unverifiable without DNA. The germline V gene encodes CDR1 LGHNA and CDR2 YSLEER. The CDR3 runs 14 residues.

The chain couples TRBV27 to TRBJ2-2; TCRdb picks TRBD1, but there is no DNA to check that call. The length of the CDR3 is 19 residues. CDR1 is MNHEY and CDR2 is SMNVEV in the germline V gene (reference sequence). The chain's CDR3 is CASSHRSGLGRGSTGELFF.

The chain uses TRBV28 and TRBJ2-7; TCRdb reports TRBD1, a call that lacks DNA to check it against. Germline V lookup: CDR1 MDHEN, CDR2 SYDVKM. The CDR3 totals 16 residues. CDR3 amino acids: CASSPLWGRTSYEQYF.

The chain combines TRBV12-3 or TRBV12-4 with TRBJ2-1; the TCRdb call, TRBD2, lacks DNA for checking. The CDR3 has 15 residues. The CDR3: CASSLAVAGGHEQFF.

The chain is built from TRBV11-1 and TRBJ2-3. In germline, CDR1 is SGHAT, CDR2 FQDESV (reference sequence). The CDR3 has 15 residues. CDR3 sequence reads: CASSLEDGPTDTQYF. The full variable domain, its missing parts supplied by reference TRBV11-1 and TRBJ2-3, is EAEVAQSPRYKITEKSQAVAFWCDPISGHATLYWYRQILGQGPELLVQFQDESVVDDSQLPKDRFSAERLKGVDSTLKIQPAELGDSAMYLCASSLEDGPTDTQYFGPGTRLTVL.

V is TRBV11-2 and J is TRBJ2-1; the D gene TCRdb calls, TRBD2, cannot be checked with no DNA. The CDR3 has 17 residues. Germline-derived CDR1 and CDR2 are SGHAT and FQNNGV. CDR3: CASSLDIAGVAYNEQFF. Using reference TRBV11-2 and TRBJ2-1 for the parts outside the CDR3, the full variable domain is EAGVAQSPRYKIIEKRQSVAFWCNPISGHATLYWYQQILGQGPKLLIQFQNNGVVDDSQLPKDRFSAERLKGVDSTLKIQPAKLEDSAVYLCASSLDIAGVAYNEQFFGPGTRLTVL.

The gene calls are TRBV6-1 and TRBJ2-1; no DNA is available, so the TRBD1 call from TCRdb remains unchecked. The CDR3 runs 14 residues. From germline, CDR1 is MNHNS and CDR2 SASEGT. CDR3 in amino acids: CASSRPGQGPEQFF.

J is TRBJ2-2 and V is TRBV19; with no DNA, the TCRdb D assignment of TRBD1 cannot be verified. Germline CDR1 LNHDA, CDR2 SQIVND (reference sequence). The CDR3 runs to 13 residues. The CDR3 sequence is CASTGQYTGELFF.

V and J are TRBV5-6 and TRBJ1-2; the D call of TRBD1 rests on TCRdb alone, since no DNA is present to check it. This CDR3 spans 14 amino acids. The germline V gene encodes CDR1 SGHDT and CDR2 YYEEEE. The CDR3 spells CASSRRQYFYGYTF.

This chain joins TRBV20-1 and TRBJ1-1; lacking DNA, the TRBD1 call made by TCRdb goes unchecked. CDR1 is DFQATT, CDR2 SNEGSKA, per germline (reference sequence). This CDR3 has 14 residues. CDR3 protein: CSASRNREIPEAFF.

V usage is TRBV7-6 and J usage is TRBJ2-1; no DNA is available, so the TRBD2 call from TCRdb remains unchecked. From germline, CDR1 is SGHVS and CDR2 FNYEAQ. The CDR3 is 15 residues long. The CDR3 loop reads CASSFRGTSDAEQFF. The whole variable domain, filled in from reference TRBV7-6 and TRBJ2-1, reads GAGVSQSPRYKVTKRGQDVALRCDPISGHVSLYWYRQALGQGPEFLTYFNYEAQQDKSGLPNDRFSAERPEGSISTLTIQRTEQRDSAMYRCASSFRGTSDAEQFFGPGTRLTVL.

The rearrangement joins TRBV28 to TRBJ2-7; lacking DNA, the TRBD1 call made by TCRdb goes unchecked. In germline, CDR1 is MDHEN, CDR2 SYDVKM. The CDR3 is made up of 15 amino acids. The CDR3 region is CASSFVTGGSYEQYF.